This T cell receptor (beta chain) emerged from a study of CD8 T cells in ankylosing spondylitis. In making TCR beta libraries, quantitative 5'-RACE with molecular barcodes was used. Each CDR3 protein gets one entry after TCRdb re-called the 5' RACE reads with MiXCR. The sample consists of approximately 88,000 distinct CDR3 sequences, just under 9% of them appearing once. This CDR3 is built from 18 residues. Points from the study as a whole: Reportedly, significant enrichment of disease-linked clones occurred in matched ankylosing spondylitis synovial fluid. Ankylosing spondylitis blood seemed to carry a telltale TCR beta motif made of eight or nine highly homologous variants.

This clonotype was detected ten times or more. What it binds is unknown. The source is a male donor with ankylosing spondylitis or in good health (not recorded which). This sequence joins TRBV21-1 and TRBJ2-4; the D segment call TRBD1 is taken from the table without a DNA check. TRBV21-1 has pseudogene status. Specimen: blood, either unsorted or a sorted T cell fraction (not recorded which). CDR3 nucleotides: TGTGCCAGCAGCTGCCGGGAGACGGGGAGGAGGGCCAAAAACATTCAGTACTTC. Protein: CASSCRETGRRAKNIQYF.